The clone carrying this T cell receptor beta chain was detected only once. Its antigen remains unknown. Sequenced by immunoSEQ multiplex PCR; TCRdb stores in-frame clones only, minus some. The data hold more than 75,000 clones, with about 86% observed a single time. During the collection period, no donor immune events like infections were recorded. This entry comes from a study of identifying expanded T cells in peripheral blood. Points from the study as a whole: Technical replicates showed around 1.1 changed clones; about two weeks approximately 16; four weeks 19.

CDR3 length equals 12 residues. The V end lost 4 bases, the J end lost 7 bases, and 8 bases lay between the germline ends. CDR1 and CDR2 (germline): SEHNR, FQNEAQ (reference sequence). Material: blood. This receptor was identified in a person between 18 and 75 years old in good health. This chain uses TRBV7-9 with TRBJ1-5; no firm D call. The CDR3 loop reads CASSSFGQPQHF. The CDR3 DNA follows: TGTGCCAGCAGCTCGTTCGGGCAGCCCCAGCATTTT. The full variable domain, in which reference TRBV7-9 and TRBJ1-5 provide the parts outside the CDR3, is DTGVSQNPRHKITKRGQNVTFRCDPISEHNRLYWYRQTLGQGPEFLTYFQNEAQLEKSRLLSDRFSAERPKGSFSTLEIQRTEQGDSAMYLCASSSFGQPQHFGDGTRLSIL.